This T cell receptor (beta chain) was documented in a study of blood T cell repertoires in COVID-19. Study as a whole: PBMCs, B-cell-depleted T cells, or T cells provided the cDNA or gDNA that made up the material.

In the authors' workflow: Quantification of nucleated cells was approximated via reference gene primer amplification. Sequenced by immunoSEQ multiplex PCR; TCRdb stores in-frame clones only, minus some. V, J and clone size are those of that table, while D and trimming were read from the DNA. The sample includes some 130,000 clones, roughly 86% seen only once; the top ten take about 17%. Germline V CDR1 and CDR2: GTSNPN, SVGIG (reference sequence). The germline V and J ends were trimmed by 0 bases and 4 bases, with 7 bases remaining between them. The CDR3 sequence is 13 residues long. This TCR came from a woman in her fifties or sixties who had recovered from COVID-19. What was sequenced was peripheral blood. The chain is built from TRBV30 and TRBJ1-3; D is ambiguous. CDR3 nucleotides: TGTGCCTGGAGTGTATTGGCCGGAAACACCATATATTTT. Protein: CAWSVLAGNTIYF. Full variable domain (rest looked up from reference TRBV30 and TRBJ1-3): SQTIHQWPATLVQPVGSPLSLECTVEGTSNPNLYWYRQAAGRGLQLLFYSVGIGQISSEVPQNLSASRPQDRQFILSSKKLLLSDSGFYLCAWSVLAGNTIYFGEGSWLTVV.